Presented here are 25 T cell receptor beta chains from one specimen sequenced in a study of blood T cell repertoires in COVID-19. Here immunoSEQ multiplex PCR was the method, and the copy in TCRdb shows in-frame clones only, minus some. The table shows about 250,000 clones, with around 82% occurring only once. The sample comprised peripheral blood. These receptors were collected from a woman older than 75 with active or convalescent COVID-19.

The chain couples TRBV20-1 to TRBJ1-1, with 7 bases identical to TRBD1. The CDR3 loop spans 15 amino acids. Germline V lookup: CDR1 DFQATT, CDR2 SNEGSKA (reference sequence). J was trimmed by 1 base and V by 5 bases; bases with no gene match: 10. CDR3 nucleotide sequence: TGCAGTGCTCGTGACACGGGACAGCAGAACACTGAAGCTTTCTTT. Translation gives CSARDTGQQNTEAFF.

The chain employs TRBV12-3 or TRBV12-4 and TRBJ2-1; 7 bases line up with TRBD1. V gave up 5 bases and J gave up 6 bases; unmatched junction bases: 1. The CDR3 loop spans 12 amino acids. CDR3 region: CASSNRGNEQFF. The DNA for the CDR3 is TGTGCCAGCAGTAACAGGGGCAATGAGCAGTTCTTC.

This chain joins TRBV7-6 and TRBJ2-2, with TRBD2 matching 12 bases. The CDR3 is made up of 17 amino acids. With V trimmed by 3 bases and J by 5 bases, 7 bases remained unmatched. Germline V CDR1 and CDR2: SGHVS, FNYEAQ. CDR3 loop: CASSLASGGAGTGELFF. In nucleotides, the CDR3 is TGTGCCAGCAGCTTGGCTAGCGGGGGGGCAGGTACCGGGGAGCTGTTTTTT.

CDR3 amino acids: CASSMAQGMIEKLFF. The CDR3 bases are TGTGCCAGTAGTATGGCTCAGGGGATGATCGAAAAACTGTTTTTT. This chain links TRBV19 with TRBJ1-4; the D gene is possibly TRBD1 (6 bases). With 3 bases removed from V and 8 bases from J, the gap between germline ends came to 16 bases. Germline lookup yields CDR1 LNHDA and CDR2 SQIVND (reference sequence). CDR3 length equals 15 residues.

The CDR3 loop is CASSLPGQGRYGYTF. The CDR3, as DNA: TGTGCCAGCAGCTTACCGGGACAGGGAAGGTATGGCTACACCTTC. This rearrangement joins TRBV5-4 to TRBJ1-2; 9 nucleotides match TRBD1. The CDR3 extends over 15 amino acids. J was trimmed by 5 bases and V by 2 bases; bases with no gene match: 7. Germline CDR1 is SGHNT and CDR2 is YYREEE (reference sequence).

The CDR3 nucleotides read TGCGCCAGCAGCTTGGTACCGACACAGAACACTGAAGCTTTCTTT. Translating it yields CASSLVPTQNTEAFF. The rearrangement links TRBV5-1 to TRBJ1-1; D ambiguous. The CDR3 length is 15 residues. V dropped 0 bases and J dropped 1 base, with 10 bases sitting between them. Germline assignment: CDR1 SGHRS and CDR2 YFSETQ.

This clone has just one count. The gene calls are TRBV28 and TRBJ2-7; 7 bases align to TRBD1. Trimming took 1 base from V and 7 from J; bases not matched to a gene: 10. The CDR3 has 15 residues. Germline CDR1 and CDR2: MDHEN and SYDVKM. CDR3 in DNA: TGTGCCAGCAGTTTATACAGGGGATTCTATAGAGAGCAGTACTTC. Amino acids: CASSLYRGFYREQYF.

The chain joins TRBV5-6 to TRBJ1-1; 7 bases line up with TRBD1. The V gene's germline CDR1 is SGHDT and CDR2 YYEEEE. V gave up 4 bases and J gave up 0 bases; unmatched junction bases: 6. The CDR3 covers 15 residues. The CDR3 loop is CASSPTGLMNTEAFF. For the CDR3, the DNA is TGTGCCAGCAGCCCGACAGGGTTAATGAACACTGAAGCTTTCTTT. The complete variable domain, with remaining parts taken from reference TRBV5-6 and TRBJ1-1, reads DAGVTQSPTHLIKTRGQQVTLRCSPKSGHDTVSWYQQALGQGPQFIFQYYEEEERQRGNFPDRFSGHQFPNYSSELNVNALLLGDSALYLCASSPTGLMNTEAFFGQGTRLTVV.

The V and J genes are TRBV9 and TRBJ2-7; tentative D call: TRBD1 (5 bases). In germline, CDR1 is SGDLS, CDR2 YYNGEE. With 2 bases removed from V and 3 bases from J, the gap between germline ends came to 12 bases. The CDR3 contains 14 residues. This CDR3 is CASSVRYQGYEQYF. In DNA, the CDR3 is TGTGCCAGCAGCGTGAGGTACCAGGGCTACGAGCAGTACTTC.

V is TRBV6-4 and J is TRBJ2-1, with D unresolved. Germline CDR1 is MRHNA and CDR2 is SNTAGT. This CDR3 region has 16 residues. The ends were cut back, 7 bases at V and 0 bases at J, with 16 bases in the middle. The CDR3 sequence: CASKSQAGSSYNEQFF. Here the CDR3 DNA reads TGTGCCAGCAAATCCCAGGCCGGAAGCTCCTACAATGAGCAGTTCTTC.

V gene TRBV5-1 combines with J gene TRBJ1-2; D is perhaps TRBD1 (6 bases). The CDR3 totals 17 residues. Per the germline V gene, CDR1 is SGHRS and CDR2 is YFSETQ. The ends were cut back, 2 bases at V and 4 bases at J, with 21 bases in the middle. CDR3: CASSLGTREGGTYGYTF. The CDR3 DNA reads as TGCGCCAGCAGCTTAGGGACAAGGGAAGGGGGAACCTATGGCTACACCTTC. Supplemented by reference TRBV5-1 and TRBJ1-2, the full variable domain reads KAGVTQTPRYLIKTRGQQVTLSCSPISGHRSVSWYQQTPGQGLQFLFEYFSETQRNKGNFPGRFSGRQFSNSRSEMNVSTLELGDSALYLCASSLGTREGGTYGYTFGSGTRLTVV.

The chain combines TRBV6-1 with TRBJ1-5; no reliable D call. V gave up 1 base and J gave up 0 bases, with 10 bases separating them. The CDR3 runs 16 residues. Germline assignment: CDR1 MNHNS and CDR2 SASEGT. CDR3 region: CASSEGGVYSNQPQHF. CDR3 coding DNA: TGTGCCAGCAGTGAAGGGGGAGTGTATAGCAATCAGCCCCAGCATTTT.

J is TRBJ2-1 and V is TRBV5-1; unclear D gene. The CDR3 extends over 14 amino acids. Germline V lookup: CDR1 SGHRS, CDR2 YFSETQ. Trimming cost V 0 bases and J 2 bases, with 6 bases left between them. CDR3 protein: CASSLAFTYNEQFF. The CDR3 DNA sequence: TGCGCCAGCAGCTTGGCGTTTACCTACAATGAGCAGTTCTTC.

CDR3 sequence: CASSSEGFGTGELFF. CDR3 DNA: TGTGCCAGCAGTTCGGAGGGGTTCGGCACCGGGGAGCTGTTTTTT. V usage is TRBV28 and J usage is TRBJ2-2, with D possibly matching TRBD2 (6 bases). Germline loops: CDR1 MDHEN, CDR2 SYDVKM. The V gene lost 4 bases and the J gene lost 4 bases, with 13 bases spanning the gap. The CDR3 spans 15 residues.

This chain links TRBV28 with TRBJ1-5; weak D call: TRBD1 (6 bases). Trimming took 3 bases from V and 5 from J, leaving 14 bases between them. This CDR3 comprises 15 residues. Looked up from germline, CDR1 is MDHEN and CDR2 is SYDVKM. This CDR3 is CASSLGARRYQPQHF. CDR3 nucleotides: TGTGCCAGCAGTTTGGGGGCCCGGCGGTATCAGCCCCAGCATTTT.

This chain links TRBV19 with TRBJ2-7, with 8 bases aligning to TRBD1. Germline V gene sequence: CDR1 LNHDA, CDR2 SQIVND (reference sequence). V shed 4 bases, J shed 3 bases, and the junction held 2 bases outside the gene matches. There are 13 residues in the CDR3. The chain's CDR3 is CASSNGQGYEQYF. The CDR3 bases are TGTGCCAGTAGTAACGGACAGGGCTACGAGCAGTACTTC.

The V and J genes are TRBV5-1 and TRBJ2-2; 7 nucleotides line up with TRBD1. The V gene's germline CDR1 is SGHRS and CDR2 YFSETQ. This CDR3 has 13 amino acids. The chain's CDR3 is CAAGQENTGELFF. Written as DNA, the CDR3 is TGCGCAGCCGGACAGGAGAACACCGGGGAGCTGTTTTTT.

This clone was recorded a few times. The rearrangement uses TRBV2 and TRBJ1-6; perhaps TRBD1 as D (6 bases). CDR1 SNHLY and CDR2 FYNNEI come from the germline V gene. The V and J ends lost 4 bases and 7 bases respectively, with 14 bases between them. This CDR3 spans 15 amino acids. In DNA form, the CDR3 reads TGTGCCAGCAGTGTAAGAGGGGGTGGAAATTCACCCCTCCACTTT. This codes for CASSVRGGGNSPLHF.

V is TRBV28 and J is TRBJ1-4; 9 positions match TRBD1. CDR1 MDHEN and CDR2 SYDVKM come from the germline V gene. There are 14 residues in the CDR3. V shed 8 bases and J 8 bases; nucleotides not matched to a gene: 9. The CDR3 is CASSGPGQGEKLFF. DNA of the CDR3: TGTGCCAGCTCTGGGCCGGGACAGGGAGAAAAACTGTTTTTT.

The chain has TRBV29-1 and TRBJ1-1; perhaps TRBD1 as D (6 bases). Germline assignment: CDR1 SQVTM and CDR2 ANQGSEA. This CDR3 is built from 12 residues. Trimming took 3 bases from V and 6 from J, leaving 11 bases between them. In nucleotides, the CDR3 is TGCAGCGTTGAGACGGGGGGGCCTGAAGCTTTCTTT. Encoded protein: CSVETGGPEAFF.

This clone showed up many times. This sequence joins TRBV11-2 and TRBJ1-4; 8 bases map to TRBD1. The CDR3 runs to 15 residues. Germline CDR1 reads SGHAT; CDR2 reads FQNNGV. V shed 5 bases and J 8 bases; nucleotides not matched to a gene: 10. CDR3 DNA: TGTGCCAGCAGCCCCACAGGGGGTTTTCAGGAAAAACTGTTTTTT. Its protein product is CASSPTGGFQEKLFF.

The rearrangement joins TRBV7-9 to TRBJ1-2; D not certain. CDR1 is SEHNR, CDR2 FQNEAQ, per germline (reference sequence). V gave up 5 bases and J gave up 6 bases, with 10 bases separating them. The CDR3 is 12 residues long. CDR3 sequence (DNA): TGTGCCAGCAGCCAGAGGTACGATGGCTACACCTTC. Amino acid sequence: CASSQRYDGYTF.

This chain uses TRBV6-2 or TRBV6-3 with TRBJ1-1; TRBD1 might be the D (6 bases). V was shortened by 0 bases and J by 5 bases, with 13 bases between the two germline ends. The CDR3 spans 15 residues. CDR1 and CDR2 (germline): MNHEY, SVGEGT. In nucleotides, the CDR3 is TGTGCCAGCAGTTACTCGTTACAGGGATTTACTGAAGCTTTCTTT. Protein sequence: CASSYSLQGFTEAFF.

The CDR3 here is CASSHGMSSTEAFF. The CDR3 DNA reads TGCGCCAGCAGCCACGGGATGTCGAGCACTGAAGCTTTCTTT. The chain combines TRBV5-1 with TRBJ1-1; D ambiguous. Germline V lookup: CDR1 SGHRS, CDR2 YFSETQ. The CDR3 covers 14 residues. Trimming pared 4 bases from V and 4 bases from J, leaving 14 bases between.

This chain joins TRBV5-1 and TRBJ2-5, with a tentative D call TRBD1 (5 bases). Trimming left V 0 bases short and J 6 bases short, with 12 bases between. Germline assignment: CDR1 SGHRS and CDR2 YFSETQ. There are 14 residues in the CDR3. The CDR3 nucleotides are TGCGCCAGCAGCTTGGCCGAAACAGGACAGACCCAGTACTTC. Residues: CASSLAETGQTQYF.